The present T cell receptor (beta chain) was sequenced within a study of CD8 T cells in ankylosing spondylitis. Trimming at V came to 3 bases and at J to 1 base, leaving 2 bases not matched to a gene. The CDR3 loop spans 15 amino acids. Findings and caveats of the study: From matched ankylosing spondylitis synovial fluid, disease-linked clones were reportedly recovered at significantly enriched levels. The study identified a TCR beta motif of under ten highly homologous variants that appeared characteristic of ankylosing spondylitis blood.

Preparation of TCR beta libraries was done by quantitative 5'-RACE with molecular barcodes. TCRdb processed the 5' RACE reads anew with MiXCR; each CDR3 protein has one entry. The top ten hold under 7.5% of the sample, which has approximately 550,000 distinct CDR3 sequences, about 13% seen once. This clonotype was counted between two and nine times. Its antigen is undetermined. The chain carries TRBV12-3 or TRBV12-4 and TRBJ2-2; TRBD1 aligns across 7 bases. This sequence was found in a male donor with ankylosing spondylitis. Sequencing was carried out using blood, either unsorted or a sorted T cell fraction (not recorded which). CDR3 bases: TGTGCCAGCAGTTTCGACAGGGTGAACACCGGGGAGCTGTTTTTT. Its protein product is CASSFDRVNTGELFF.